This TCR beta chain was identified in a study of blood T cell repertoires in COVID-19. Original processing notes: Reference gene primer amplification gave estimated nucleated cell counts. Profiled with immunoSEQ multiplex PCR; TCRdb holds only in-frame clones, not every one. The V and J calls and the clone size are those of that table, but D and trimming were determined from the DNA. The sample records about 360,000 clones, roughly 87% being singletons. The V gene lost 2 bases and the J gene lost 5 bases, with 9 bases spanning the gap. There are 13 residues in the CDR3. The rearrangement uses TRBV12-3 or TRBV12-4 and TRBJ1-1; D remains ambiguous. The sequence derives from a woman aged 40 to 49 with acute COVID-19. Material: PBMCs or T cells enriched from blood (not recorded which). CDR3 nucleotides: TGTGCCAGCAGTTTAAAGTCCAGAACTGAAGCTTTCTTT. Protein: CASSLKSRTEAFF.